Included here is one T cell receptor beta chain sequence, with context. Its antigen is unknown. Flow cytometry had shown expanded CD8+CD57+ cells in the patients chosen for sequencing. This sample was included in a study of CD8+CD57+ T cells in acquired aplastic anemia. Study-wide results and limits: Roughly 31 CD8+ CDR3 sequences were shared between patients and controls.

Genomic DNA templated the TCR beta VDJ and CDR3 profiling. One entry per CDR3 protein, called by TCRdb with MiXCR from the reads. Altogether 200,000 to 250,000 distinct CDR3 sequences are present, around 49% being singletons, with the ten largest covering approximately 20%. The specimen was sorted CD4+, CD8+, or CD8+CD57+ T cells (not recorded which) from PBMCs. The receptor was isolated from a human donor with aplastic anemia.

The CDR3 loop is CAINPPSMYNEQFF. In DNA form, the CDR3 reads TGTGCCATCAACCCCCCTAGTATGTACAATGAGCAGTTCTTC. The V call is TRBV6-1, the J call TRBJ2-1; unclear D gene. This CDR3 spans 14 amino acids. V lost 10 bases and J 4 bases, leaving 17 bases between the germline ends. Germline CDR1 and CDR2: MNHNS and SASEGT.